This T cell receptor (beta chain) was profiled in a study of beta chain features in type 1 diabetes. This clone appeared a few times. The antigen is unknown. Findings of the study overall: Insertions at VDJ junctions were less frequent in type 1 diabetes patients. These patients also deleted more nucleotides at the same junctions.

Heparinised blood was drawn once per donor, averaging roughly 120 mL. Every isolated RNA sample was fully reverse transcribed, so sequencing captured expressed TCRB transcripts. Sequencing used immunoSEQ multiplex PCR; TCRdb keeps in-frame clones, though not all of them. The sample yields hundreds of thousands of clones, about an eighth seen once. Trimming removed 1 base at V and 5 bases at J, with 7 bases between. Germline assignment: CDR1 SGHAT and CDR2 FQNNGV. The CDR3 runs to 13 residues. This receptor was identified in a woman aged 18-29 years in good health. The sequenced material came from naive CD4+ T cells from blood. The rearrangement joins TRBV11-2 to TRBJ2-3, with D unresolved. The CDR3 DNA reads TGTGCCAGCAGCTTAGTTGCTCAAGATACGCAGTATTTT. This translates into CASSLVAQDTQYF.